These 15 T cell receptor beta chains were sequenced from one sample in a study of blood T cell repertoires in COVID-19. This table comes from immunoSEQ multiplex PCR, and its TCRdb copy is limited to in-frame clones, with some not included. This sample has almost 350,000 clones, with around 90% found just once. Sequenced input: peripheral blood. The receptors were sampled from a woman aged 55-69 years with COVID-19, enrolled during active disease.

The chain uses TRBV19 and TRBJ1-6; D remains ambiguous. Germline CDR1 is LNHDA and CDR2 is SQIVND (reference sequence). The CDR3 runs 16 residues. V lost 5 bases, J lost 0 bases, and 11 bases lay in between. In nucleotides, the CDR3 is TGTGCCAGTAGTGTCACGGGGAGCTCCTATAATTCACCCCTCCACTTT. Translated, it gives CASSVTGSSYNSPLHF. Full variable domain (missing parts from reference TRBV19 and TRBJ1-6): DGGITQSPKYLFRKEGQNVTLSCEQNLNHDAMYWYRQDPGQGLRLIYYSQIVNDFQKGDIAEGYSVSREKKESFPLTVTSAQKNPTAFYLCASSVTGSSYNSPLHFGNGTRLTVT.

The chain recombines TRBV19 with TRBJ2-6; D unclear. This CDR3 has 15 amino acids. V dropped 3 bases and J dropped 2 bases, with 8 bases sitting between them. Germline V gives CDR1 LNHDA, CDR2 SQIVND (reference sequence). The CDR3 bases are TGTGCCAGTAGTATTATCCGGGCTGGGGCCAACGTCCTGACTTTC. It is translated as CASSIIRAGANVLTF.

This chain connects TRBV6-5 to TRBJ1-1; TRBD1 matches at 7 bases. Unmatched junction bases numbered 7, after V lost 5 bases and J lost 7 bases. The germline V gene encodes CDR1 MNHEY and CDR2 SVGAGI. The length of the CDR3 is 13 residues. For the CDR3, the DNA is TGTGCCAGCAGTCCCCGACAGGGTAGTGAAGCTTTCTTT. Encoded protein: CASSPRQGSEAFF.

The chain links TRBV7-3 to TRBJ1-4; D unresolved. The length of the CDR3 is 13 residues. The V end was cut by 8 bases, the J end by 5 bases, with 12 bases between. CDR1 and CDR2 (germline): SGHTA, FQGTGA. The CDR3 DNA is TGTGCCAGCGGGCGTAGTCCCAATGAAAAACTGTTTTTT. Translated: CASGRSPNEKLFF.

The chain combines TRBV7-3 with TRBJ2-2; the match to TRBD1 covers 10 bases. The CDR3 has 15 residues. The junction had 6 bases not matched to a gene; V was cut back by 5 bases and J by 6 bases. The germline CDR1 and CDR2 sequences are SGHTA and FQGTGA. The CDR3 region is CASSPRDRGPGELFF. DNA of the CDR3: TGTGCCAGCAGCCCGCGGGACAGGGGACCCGGGGAGCTGTTTTTT.

The rearrangement joins TRBV12-5 to TRBJ1-5, with D perhaps TRBD1 (5 bases). V was pared by 1 base and J by 3 bases, with 7 bases between. Germline lookup yields CDR1 LGHNT and CDR2 FRNRAP. This CDR3 is 14 amino acids long. CDR3 in DNA: TGTGCTAGTGGTTTGGCAGGGAACAATCAGCCCCAGCATTTT. It is translated as CASGLAGNNQPQHF.

This sequence joins TRBV24-1 and TRBJ2-1, with D perhaps matching TRBD2 (5 bases). There are 15 residues in the CDR3. V lost 9 bases to trimming and J lost 0 bases, with 14 bases between them. Germline values: CDR1 KGHDR, CDR2 SFDVKD. Here the CDR3 reads CATPGSLSSYNEQFF. CDR3 coding DNA: TGTGCCACCCCGGGATCGCTTTCCTCCTACAATGAGCAGTTCTTC.

The genes are TRBV19 and TRBJ1-5; the D is unclear. Per germline, CDR1 LNHDA and CDR2 SQIVND (reference sequence). Trimming pared 7 bases from V and 4 bases from J, leaving 23 bases between. The CDR3 is 17 residues long. The CDR3 DNA follows: TGTGCCAGTAACCCGAGGGCTGACGGGCCTAAGAATCAGCCCCAGCATTTT. Protein product: CASNPRADGPKNQPQHF. Complete variable domain (other parts from reference TRBV19 and TRBJ1-5): DGGITQSPKYLFRKEGQNVTLSCEQNLNHDAMYWYRQDPGQGLRLIYYSQIVNDFQKGDIAEGYSVSREKKESFPLTVTSAQKNPTAFYLCASNPRADGPKNQPQHFGDGTRLSIL.

In DNA form, the CDR3 reads TGTGCCAGCTATGACACGTCTAACTATGGCTACACCTTC. Protein product: CASYDTSNYGYTF. The chain carries TRBV5-4 and TRBJ1-2; D call uncertain. The CDR3 consists of 13 residues. Germline V gives CDR1 SGHNT, CDR2 YYREEE (reference sequence). V lost 7 bases, J lost 0 bases, and 10 bases lay in between.

The genes are TRBV19 and TRBJ2-2; TRBD1 agrees at 9 bases. The V gene's germline CDR1 is LNHDA and CDR2 SQIVND (reference sequence). This CDR3 region has 15 residues. J lost 5 bases, V lost 9 bases, and 10 bases had no gene match. Written as DNA, the CDR3 is TGTGCCAGCAATTCACAGGGGGCTGGAACCGGGGAGCTGTTTTTT. Translating it yields CASNSQGAGTGELFF.

V and J are TRBV11-3 and TRBJ1-2; D is unclear. The CDR3 runs to 15 residues. Trimming took 1 base from V and 0 from J, leaving 9 bases between them. Germline V gene lookup returns CDR1 SGHNT and CDR2 YENEEA. The CDR3 DNA reads as TGTGCCAGCAGCTTAGTCTCACAGTCTAACTATGGCTACACCTTC. Its translation: CASSLVSQSNYGYTF.

The chain joins TRBV5-4 to TRBJ2-3; no clear D gene. The CDR3 sequence is 12 residues long. The V and J ends lost 2 bases and 2 bases respectively, with 3 bases between them. Germline-derived CDR1 and CDR2 are SGHNT and YYREEE (reference sequence). The CDR3 here is CASSFITDTQYF. The CDR3 DNA reads as TGTGCCAGCAGCTTCATCACAGATACGCAGTATTTT.

The gene calls are TRBV28 and TRBJ2-3, with 9 bases identical to TRBD2. The V and J ends lost 2 bases and 7 bases, in that order; junction bases with no gene match: 7. The length of the CDR3 is 15 residues. Germline values: CDR1 MDHEN, CDR2 SYDVKM. In DNA form, the CDR3 reads TGTGCCAGCAGTTTAGGGCGGGGGGGCCAAAATACGCAGTATTTT. It codes for CASSLGRGGQNTQYF.

This chain joins TRBV7-9 and TRBJ2-7, with 9 bases matching TRBD1. From germline, CDR1 is SEHNR and CDR2 FQNEAQ (reference sequence). The CDR3 runs 15 residues. J was trimmed by 5 bases and V by 3 bases; bases with no gene match: 8. The CDR3 protein is CASSLPGQGVHEQYF. CDR3 nucleotide sequence: TGTGCCAGCAGCTTGCCGGGACAGGGTGTCCACGAGCAGTACTTC.

This chain joins TRBV3-1 (or the pseudogene TRBV3-2) and TRBJ1-2; 9 nucleotides line up with TRBD1. Germline assignment: CDR1 LGHDT and CDR2 YNNKEL (reference sequence). The J segment lost 2 bases and the V segment lost 3 bases, leaving 4 bases of the junction unmatched. CDR3 length: 15 residues. CDR3 DNA: TGTGCCAGCAGCCAGTCGGGACAGGGCAACTATGGCTACACCTTC. Translated, it gives CASSQSGQGNYGYTF.